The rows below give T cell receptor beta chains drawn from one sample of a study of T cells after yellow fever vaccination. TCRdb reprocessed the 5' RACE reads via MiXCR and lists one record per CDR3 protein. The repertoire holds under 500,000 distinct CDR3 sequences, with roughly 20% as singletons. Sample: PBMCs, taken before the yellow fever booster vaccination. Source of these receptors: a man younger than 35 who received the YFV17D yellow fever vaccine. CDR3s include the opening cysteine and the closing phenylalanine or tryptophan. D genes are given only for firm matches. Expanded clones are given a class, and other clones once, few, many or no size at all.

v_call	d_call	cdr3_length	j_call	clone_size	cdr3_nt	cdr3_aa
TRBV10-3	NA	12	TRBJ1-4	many	TGTGCCGTCGGAATTTCCGATGAAAAACTGTTTTTT	CAVGISDEKLFF
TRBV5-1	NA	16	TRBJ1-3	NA	TGCGCCAGCAGCTTGGGGGTACCGAGCTCTGGAAACACCATATATTTT	CASSLGVPSSGNTIYF
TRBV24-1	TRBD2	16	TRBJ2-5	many	TGTGCCACCAGTGAGGGGTTACTAGCGGACCAAGAGACCCAGTACTTC	CATSEGLLADQETQYF
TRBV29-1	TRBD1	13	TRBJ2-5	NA	TGCAGCGTACGGGACAGCACCCAAGAGACCCAGTACTTC	CSVRDSTQETQYF
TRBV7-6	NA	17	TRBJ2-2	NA	TGTGCCAGCAGCCACCACCGGGAGCAGAGCAACACCGGGGAGCTGTTTTTT	CASSHHREQSNTGELFF
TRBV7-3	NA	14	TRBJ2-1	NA	TGTGCCAGCACCGCCGGGCCCCGGGGGACTGAGCAGTTCTTC	CASTAGPRGTEQFF
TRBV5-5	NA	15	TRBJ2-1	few	TGTGCCAGCAGCACGTACGGGAGCTCCTTCAATGAGCAGTTCTTC	CASSTYGSSFNEQFF
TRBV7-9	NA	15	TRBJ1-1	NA	TGTGCCAGCAGCGGGCGGACATCGGGGAACACTGAAGCTTTCTTT	CASSGRTSGNTEAFF
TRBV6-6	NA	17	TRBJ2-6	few	TGTGCCCTCCAAGGACCGTATAAGAGCTCTGGGGCCAACGTCCTGACTTTC	CALQGPYKSSGANVLTF
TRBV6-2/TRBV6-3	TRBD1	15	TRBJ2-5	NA	TGTGCCAGCAGACGAGAACAGGGGGCCCGAGAGACCCAGTACTTC	CASRREQGARETQYF
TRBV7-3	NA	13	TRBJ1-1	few	TGTGCCAGCAGCGCAAGAGAGGACACTGAAGCTTTCTTT	CASSAREDTEAFF